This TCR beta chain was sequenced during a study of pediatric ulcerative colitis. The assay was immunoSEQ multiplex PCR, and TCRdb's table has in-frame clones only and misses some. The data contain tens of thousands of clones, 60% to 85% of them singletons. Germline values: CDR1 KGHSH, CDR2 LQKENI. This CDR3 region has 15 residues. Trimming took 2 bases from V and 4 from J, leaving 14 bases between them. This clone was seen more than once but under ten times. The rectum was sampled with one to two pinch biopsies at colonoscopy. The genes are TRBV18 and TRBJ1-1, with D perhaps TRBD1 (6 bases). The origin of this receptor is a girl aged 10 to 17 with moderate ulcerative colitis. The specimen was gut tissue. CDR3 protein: CASSPAGGRITEAFF. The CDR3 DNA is TGTGCCAGCTCACCAGCCGGGGGCAGGATCACTGAAGCTTTCTTT.